This TCR beta chain came from a study of T cell changes during pregnancy in multiple sclerosis. Germline V gene sequence: CDR1 SEHNR, CDR2 FQNEAQ (reference sequence). V lost 5 bases to trimming and J lost 2 bases; unmatched junction nucleotides: 3. The CDR3 is 13 residues long. This clone was counted only a few times. Sequencing was performed with immunoSEQ multiplex PCR; in TCRdb, only in-frame clones are kept and a portion is missing. The sample shows approximately 25,000 clones, approximately 91% of them seen only once. The J gene is TRBJ2-7, the V gene TRBV7-9, with TRBD1 matching 7 bases. The source material was CD8+ T cells from peripheral blood mononuclear cells, sampled in the second trimester of pregnancy. This sequence was found in a female donor with multiple sclerosis, enrolled in a pregnancy study. The CDR3 coding sequence is TGTGCCAGCAGCCCGGGACAGACCTACGAGCAGTACTTC. Amino acid sequence: CASSPGQTYEQYF. Full variable domain (remainder filled in from reference TRBV7-9 and TRBJ2-7): DTGVSQNPRHKITKRGQNVTFRCDPISEHNRLYWYRQTLGQGPEFLTYFQNEAQLEKSRLLSDRFSAERPKGSFSTLEIQRTEQGDSAMYLCASSPGQTYEQYFGPGTRLTVT.